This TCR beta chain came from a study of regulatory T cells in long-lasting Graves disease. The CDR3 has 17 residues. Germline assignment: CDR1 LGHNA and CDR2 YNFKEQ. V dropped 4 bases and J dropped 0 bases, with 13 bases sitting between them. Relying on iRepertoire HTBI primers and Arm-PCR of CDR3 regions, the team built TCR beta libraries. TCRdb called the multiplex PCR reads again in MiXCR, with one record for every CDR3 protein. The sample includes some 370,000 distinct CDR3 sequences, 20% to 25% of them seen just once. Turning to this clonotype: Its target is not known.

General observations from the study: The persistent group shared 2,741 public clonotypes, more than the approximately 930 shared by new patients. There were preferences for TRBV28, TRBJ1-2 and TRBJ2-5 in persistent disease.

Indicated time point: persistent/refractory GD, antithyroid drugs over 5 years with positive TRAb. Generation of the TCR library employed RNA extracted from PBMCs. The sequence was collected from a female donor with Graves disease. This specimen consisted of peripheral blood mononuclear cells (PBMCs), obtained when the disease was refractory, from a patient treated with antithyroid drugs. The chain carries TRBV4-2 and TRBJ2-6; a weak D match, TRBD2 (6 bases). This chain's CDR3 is CASSPRDFSSGANVLTF. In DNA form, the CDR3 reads TGTGCCAGCAGCCCCCGGGACTTCAGCTCTGGGGCCAACGTCCTGACTTTC.